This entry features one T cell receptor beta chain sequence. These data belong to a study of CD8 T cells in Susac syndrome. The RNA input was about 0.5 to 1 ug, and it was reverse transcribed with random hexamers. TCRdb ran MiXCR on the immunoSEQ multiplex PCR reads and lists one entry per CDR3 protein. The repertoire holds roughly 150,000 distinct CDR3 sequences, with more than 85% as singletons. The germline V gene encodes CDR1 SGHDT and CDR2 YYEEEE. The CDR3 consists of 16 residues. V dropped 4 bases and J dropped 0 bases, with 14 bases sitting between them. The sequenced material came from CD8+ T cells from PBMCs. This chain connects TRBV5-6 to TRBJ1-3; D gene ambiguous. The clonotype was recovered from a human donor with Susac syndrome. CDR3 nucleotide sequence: TGTGCCAGCAGCCCCCTTCGGTCCCTCTCTGGAAACACCATATATTTT. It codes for CASSPLRSLSGNTIYF.